Listed below are T cell receptor beta chains from one sample, sequenced in a study of T-cell reconstitution after alpha-beta-depleted transplantation in children. TCRdb ran MiXCR on the PCR reads and lists one entry per CDR3 protein. This sample yields 330,000 or so distinct CDR3 sequences, of which 10% are seen a single time; 7% to 9.5% belongs to the top ten. Material: PBMCs, obtained before TCRalphabeta/CD19-depleted stem cell transplant. These receptors were taken from a boy under three years old with acute myeloid leukemia, due to receive a stem cell transplant. Both conserved end residues are part of each CDR3. A D gene is named only where the DNA matches it firmly. Clone size, where shown, is once, few, many, or a class for clones that have expanded.

CDR3 protein: CATRVAGSGAKNIQYF
CDR3 DNA: TGTGCAACCAGGGTGGCAGGGAGTGGAGCCAAAAACATTCAGTACTTC
V gene: TRBV2
J gene: TRBJ2-4
clone size: .
D gene: .

CDR3 protein: CASSVVGESSAFF
CDR3 DNA: TGTGCCAGCAGCGTAGTCGGGGAAAGTTCAGCTTTCTTT
V gene: TRBV9
J gene: TRBJ1-1
clone size: .
D gene: .

CDR3 protein: CCARDFGARLGTYNEQFF
CDR3 DNA: TGCTGTGCTAGAGATTTCGGGGCCCGACTAGGGACCTACAATGAGCAGTTCTTC
V gene: TRBV20-1
J gene: TRBJ2-1
clone size: .
D gene: .

CDR3 protein: CASSLSALAGYTDTQYF
CDR3 DNA: TGTGCCAGCAGTTTATCGGCCCTGGCAGGGTACACAGATACGCAGTATTTT
V gene: TRBV27
J gene: TRBJ2-3
clone size: many
D gene: .

CDR3 protein: CSARDRSGQVSGSPLHF
CDR3 DNA: TGCAGTGCTAGAGATCGTAGCGGGCAGGTTTCTGGGTCACCCCTCCACTTT
V gene: TRBV20-1
J gene: TRBJ1-6
clone size: many
D gene: .

CDR3 protein: CASSFVAGQETQYF
CDR3 DNA: TGTGCCAGCAGCTTCGTGGCGGGACAAGAGACCCAGTACTTC
V gene: TRBV11-2
J gene: TRBJ2-5
clone size: few
D gene: .

CDR3 protein: CASSQRTSGGAGEQFF
CDR3 DNA: TGCGCCAGCAGCCAACGGACTAGCGGGGGGGCGGGTGAGCAGTTCTTC
V gene: TRBV5-1
J gene: TRBJ2-1
clone size: many
D gene: TRBD2

CDR3 protein: CASSLPGTADIQYF
CDR3 DNA: TGTGCCAGCAGTTTACCCGGGACAGCAGACATTCAGTACTTC
V gene: TRBV28
J gene: TRBJ2-4
clone size: many
D gene: TRBD1

CDR3 protein: CSEGAGETQYF
CDR3 DNA: TGCAGCGAGGGGGCGGGAGAGACCCAGTACTTC
V gene: TRBV29-1
J gene: TRBJ2-5
clone size: few
D gene: TRBD1

CDR3 protein: CASSLGTIPEQFF
CDR3 DNA: TGTGCCAGCAGCTTAGGAACAATCCCTGAGCAGTTCTTC
V gene: TRBV7-6
J gene: TRBJ2-1
clone size: .
D gene: .

CDR3 protein: CASRSGLATDTQYF
CDR3 DNA: TGTGCCAGCAGGTCCGGACTAGCCACAGATACGCAGTATTTT
V gene: TRBV12-3/TRBV12-4
J gene: TRBJ2-3
clone size: many
D gene: TRBD2

CDR3 protein: CASSRTGLAGGSSYNEQFF
CDR3 DNA: TGTGCCAGCAGTCGAACGGGACTAGCGGGAGGGAGCTCCTACAATGAGCAGTTCTTC
V gene: TRBV4-2
J gene: TRBJ2-1
clone size: .
D gene: TRBD2

CDR3 protein: CASSLYGSPGQGDDQPQHF
CDR3 DNA: TGTGCCAGCAGTTTATATGGGAGCCCGGGGCAGGGGGACGATCAGCCCCAGCATTTT
V gene: TRBV28
J gene: TRBJ1-5
clone size: many
D gene: TRBD1

CDR3 protein: CATSRGGDNEKLFF
CDR3 DNA: TGTGCCACCAGCAGAGGAGGGGATAATGAAAAACTGTTTTTT
V gene: TRBV15
J gene: TRBJ1-4
clone size: many
D gene: .

CDR3 protein: CASSSRTSGIETQYF
CDR3 DNA: TGCGCCAGCAGCTCCCGGACTAGCGGGATAGAGACCCAGTACTTC
V gene: TRBV4-3
J gene: TRBJ2-5
clone size: many
D gene: TRBD2

CDR3 protein: CASSLARKGPWILTF
CDR3 DNA: TGTGCCAGCAGCTTAGCGCGAAAGGGACCCTGGATCCTGACTTTC
V gene: TRBV7-9
J gene: TRBJ2-6
clone size: many
D gene: .

CDR3 protein: CASSLNFYYGYTF
CDR3 DNA: TGTGCCAGCAGCTTAAATTTTTACTATGGCTACACCTTC
V gene: TRBV7-8
J gene: TRBJ1-2
clone size: many
D gene: .

CDR3 protein: CATSDRPYNEQFF
CDR3 DNA: TGTGCCACCAGTGATCGCCCCTACAATGAGCAGTTCTTC
V gene: TRBV24-1
J gene: TRBJ2-1
clone size: many
D gene: .

CDR3 protein: CSAEVLLAASYNEQFF
CDR3 DNA: TGCAGTGCGGAGGTCCTACTAGCGGCTTCCTACAATGAGCAGTTCTTC
V gene: TRBV20-1
J gene: TRBJ2-1
clone size: many
D gene: TRBD2

CDR3 protein: CASSQDVLAGLLLAKNIQYF
CDR3 DNA: TGCGCCAGCAGCCAAGATGTATTAGCGGGATTACTACTAGCCAAAAACATTCAGTACTTC
V gene: TRBV4-3
J gene: TRBJ2-4
clone size: many
D gene: TRBD2

CDR3 protein: CSAPTGAFSYNEQFF
CDR3 DNA: TGCAGTGCCCCGACAGGGGCCTTCTCCTACAATGAGCAGTTCTTC
V gene: TRBV20-1
J gene: TRBJ2-1
clone size: many
D gene: TRBD1

CDR3 protein: CASNQPQHF
CDR3 DNA: TGTGCCAGCAATCAGCCCCAGCATTTT
V gene: TRBV4-2
J gene: TRBJ1-5
clone size: many
D gene: .

CDR3 protein: CASSQGDRVSYEQYF
CDR3 DNA: TGCGCCAGCAGCCAAGGGGACAGGGTTTCCTACGAGCAGTACTTC
V gene: TRBV4-3
J gene: TRBJ2-7
clone size: many
D gene: TRBD1

CDR3 protein: CSAEGDTGELFF
CDR3 DNA: TGCAGCGCCGAGGGTGACACCGGGGAGCTGTTTTTT
V gene: TRBV29-1
J gene: TRBJ2-2
clone size: many
D gene: .

CDR3 protein: CASSLVESSYTF
CDR3 DNA: TGTGCCAGCAGCTTAGTAGAGAGCAGCTACACCTTC
V gene: TRBV7-2
J gene: TRBJ1-2
clone size: few
D gene: .

CDR3 protein: CASSPVLGVSYNEQFF
CDR3 DNA: TGTGCCAGCAGCCCTGTTTTGGGAGTTAGCTACAATGAGCAGTTCTTC
V gene: TRBV6-1
J gene: TRBJ2-1
clone size: .
D gene: .

CDR3 protein: CASSPRTGGYNEQFF
CDR3 DNA: TGTGCTAGCAGCCCCCGGACAGGGGGCTACAATGAGCAGTTCTTC
V gene: TRBV7-7
J gene: TRBJ2-1
clone size: .
D gene: TRBD1

CDR3 protein: CASSPLPRETQYF
CDR3 DNA: TGTGCCAGCAGTCCTCTACCCCGGGAGACCCAGTACTTC
V gene: TRBV12-3/TRBV12-4
J gene: TRBJ2-5
clone size: .
D gene: .

CDR3 protein: CASSLMGQGRTGELFF
CDR3 DNA: TGCGCCAGCAGCTTGATGGGACAGGGGAGGACCGGGGAGCTGTTTTTT
V gene: TRBV5-1
J gene: TRBJ2-2
clone size: many
D gene: TRBD1

CDR3 protein: CASSPSRDPSNQPQHF
CDR3 DNA: TGTGCCAGCTCACCATCCCGGGACCCTAGCAATCAGCCCCAGCATTTT
V gene: TRBV18
J gene: TRBJ1-5
clone size: many
D gene: .

CDR3 protein: CASSQDFGQGKDGYTF
CDR3 DNA: TGCGCCAGCAGCCAAGATTTCGGACAGGGGAAGGATGGCTACACCTTC
V gene: TRBV4-3
J gene: TRBJ1-2
clone size: many
D gene: TRBD1

CDR3 protein: CSARGTGLETQYF
CDR3 DNA: TGCAGTGCTCGCGGGACAGGGCTGGAGACCCAGTACTTC
V gene: TRBV20-1
J gene: TRBJ2-5
clone size: many
D gene: TRBD1

CDR3 protein: CASSSPRNGREWGEQFF
CDR3 DNA: TGTGCCAGCAGTTCCCCGAGGAATGGGCGGGAGTGGGGTGAGCAGTTCTTC
V gene: TRBV28
J gene: TRBJ2-1
clone size: .
D gene: TRBD2

CDR3 protein: CSVLRSFQETQYF
CDR3 DNA: TGCAGTGTCCTACGGAGCTTCCAAGAGACCCAGTACTTC
V gene: TRBV20-1
J gene: TRBJ2-5
clone size: many
D gene: .

CDR3 protein: CASSLSRSGQFF
CDR3 DNA: TGTGCCAGCAGCTTAAGTAGGTCGGGACAGTTCTTC
V gene: TRBV7-2
J gene: TRBJ2-1
clone size: few
D gene: .

CDR3 protein: CASAGGTNEQFF
CDR3 DNA: TGTGCCAGCGCGGGGGGCACCAATGAGCAGTTCTTC
V gene: TRBV7-3
J gene: TRBJ2-1
clone size: many
D gene: TRBD2

CDR3 protein: CASSVGSYNEQFF
CDR3 DNA: TGTGCCAGCAGCGTAGGGTCCTACAATGAGCAGTTCTTC
V gene: TRBV9
J gene: TRBJ2-1
clone size: many
D gene: .

CDR3 protein: CASSSTGLAKETQYF
CDR3 DNA: TGTGCCAGCAGTTCCACGGGACTAGCGAAAGAGACCCAGTACTTC
V gene: TRBV28
J gene: TRBJ2-5
clone size: few
D gene: TRBD2

CDR3 protein: CSAREAGGPMATQYF
CDR3 DNA: TGCAGTGCTAGAGAAGCGGGGGGGCCGATGGCTACGCAGTATTTT
V gene: TRBV20-1
J gene: TRBJ2-3
clone size: many
D gene: TRBD2

CDR3 protein: CASRVGRATDTQYF
CDR3 DNA: TGTGCCAGCAGGGTCGGGAGGGCGACAGATACGCAGTATTTT
V gene: TRBV12-3/TRBV12-4
J gene: TRBJ2-3
clone size: many
D gene: TRBD2

CDR3 protein: CASSLVNRGTEAFF
CDR3 DNA: TGTGCCAGCAGCTTAGTAAACAGGGGAACTGAAGCTTTCTTT
V gene: TRBV7-9
J gene: TRBJ1-1
clone size: few
D gene: TRBD1

CDR3 protein: CASSLEWPGTGAFLSYEQYF
CDR3 DNA: TGTGCCAGCAGCTTAGAATGGCCCGGGACAGGGGCCTTCCTCTCCTACGAGCAGTACTTC
V gene: TRBV11-2
J gene: TRBJ2-7
clone size: few
D gene: TRBD1

CDR3 protein: CSARVVQGTDTQYF
CDR3 DNA: TGCAGTGCTAGAGTGGTGCAGGGCACAGATACGCAGTATTTT
V gene: TRBV20-1
J gene: TRBJ2-3
clone size: .
D gene: .

CDR3 protein: CASSLPGSQYF
CDR3 DNA: TGTGCCAGCAGTTTACCCGGGTCTCAGTACTTC
V gene: TRBV6-2/TRBV6-3
J gene: TRBJ2-4
clone size: .
D gene: .

CDR3 protein: CASSPVLVSQETQYF
CDR3 DNA: TGTGCCAGCAGTCCAGTCCTAGTAAGCCAAGAGACCCAGTACTTC
V gene: TRBV12-3/TRBV12-4
J gene: TRBJ2-5
clone size: many
D gene: .

CDR3 protein: CASSLQGNVQYF
CDR3 DNA: TGTGCCAGCAGCTTACAGGGGAACGTGCAGTACTTC
V gene: TRBV7-9
J gene: TRBJ2-7
clone size: many
D gene: .

CDR3 protein: CASSLRGAGAGANVLTF
CDR3 DNA: TGTGCCAGCAGCTTAAGGGGGGCAGGAGCTGGGGCCAACGTCCTGACTTTC
V gene: TRBV7-3
J gene: TRBJ2-6
clone size: many
D gene: .

CDR3 protein: CASSISVSSYNEQFF
CDR3 DNA: TGTGCCAGCAGCATTAGCGTGAGCTCCTACAATGAGCAGTTCTTC
V gene: TRBV7-3
J gene: TRBJ2-1
clone size: .
D gene: .

CDR3 protein: CATSELAGIDTQYF
CDR3 DNA: TGTGCCACCTCAGAACTAGCGGGAATTGATACGCAGTATTTT
V gene: TRBV15
J gene: TRBJ2-3
clone size: .
D gene: TRBD2

CDR3 protein: CASSYSFGTGSNQPQHF
CDR3 DNA: TGTGCCAGCAGTTACTCGTTCGGGACAGGTAGCAATCAGCCCCAGCATTTT
V gene: TRBV6-2/TRBV6-3
J gene: TRBJ1-5
clone size: many
D gene: TRBD1

CDR3 protein: CASRLPGTDNYGYTF
CDR3 DNA: TGTGCCAGCCGCCTCCCCGGGACTGATAACTATGGCTACACCTTC
V gene: TRBV28
J gene: TRBJ1-2
clone size: many
D gene: .

CDR3 protein: CASSPLDSPTDTQYF
CDR3 DNA: TGTGCCAGCTCACCACTCGACAGCCCCACAGATACGCAGTATTTT
V gene: TRBV18
J gene: TRBJ2-3
clone size: .
D gene: .

CDR3 protein: CASSSTTGGNTEAFF
CDR3 DNA: TGCGCCAGCAGCTCGACGACAGGTGGGAACACTGAAGCTTTCTTT
V gene: TRBV5-1
J gene: TRBJ1-1
clone size: many
D gene: .